Sequencing of this TCR beta chain was carried out in a study of OX40 agonist ivuxolimab in advanced cancers. Study-wide context: Six ivuxolimab dose levels, 0.01 to 10 mg/kg, were given intravenously every 2 weeks. Averaging about 60 years in age, with a range of roughly 20 to 90, the cohort was about 85% male.

A remark on this clone: Its cognate antigen is unknown.

Repertoires were generated with immunoSEQ multiplex PCR, while TCRdb's copy carries only in-frame clones and drops some. The data show roughly 15,000 clones, 82% seen once. This CDR3 contains 12 residues. Trimming stripped 6 bases from V and 4 bases from J, with 11 bases between. Germline V gene data show CDR1 as SQVTM and CDR2 as ANQGSEA. Study-wide points: Averaged across samples, CD8+ T cells carried more expanded clones than CD4+ did. In the 0.1 to 3.0 mg/kg range, CD4+ and CD8+ blood T cells had expanded clonally by week 6.

Here the sequenced sample was CD4+ or CD8+ T cells sorted from blood, taken in a trial of the OX40 agonist ivuxolimab. The V gene is TRBV29-1, the J gene TRBJ2-3; no clear D gene. This clonotype was obtained from an adult with an advanced solid tumor such as melanoma, head and neck, liver or kidney cancer. DNA for the CDR3: TGCAGCGTGGTGAAGGGCGCAGATACGCAGTATTTT. Its protein product is CSVVKGADTQYF.